Listed here are 24 T cell receptor delta chains from one sample, sequenced in a study of gamma-delta chains in newborns, infants, children. With CATT, TCRdb re-called clones from the reads. This table holds some 6,500 delta-chain clones, approximately 11% found once. Sequencing input: blood. The receptors were gathered from a child who was a newborn, infant or young child, either healthy, febrile or measles-vaccinated (not recorded which).

By sample share, this clone is medium-sized. V is TRDV2 and J is TRDJ1; 9 nucleotides agree with TRDD3. V shed 3 bases, J shed 0 bases, and the junction held 16 bases outside the gene matches. Germline V gene data show CDR1 as GEAIGNYY and CDR2 as EKD. There are 19 residues in the CDR3. Here the CDR3 reads CACDPVRVLGEAYTDKLIF. Written as DNA, the CDR3 is TGTGCCTGTGACCCCGTTAGGGTACTGGGGGAGGCGTACACCGATAAACTCATCTTT.

This clone was found a few times. The chain links TRDV2 to TRDJ1; 11 bases agree with TRDD3. The CDR3 totals 18 residues. Per germline, CDR1 GEAIGNYY and CDR2 EKD. With V trimmed by 1 base and J by 0 bases, 9 bases remained unmatched. The CDR3 DNA follows: TGTGCCTGTGACACTGGGCCCTGGGGGATACAAGACACCGATAAACTCATCTTT. The encoded protein is CACDTGPWGIQDTDKLIF.

On this clone itself: This DNA translates differently at residue 11 from the TCRdb protein, which is that of a much larger clone; a read error is likely, and the protein shown is the DNA's own translation. The identical CDR3 is also encoded by other nucleotide sequences in the sample. V gene TRDV1 combines with J gene TRDJ2; 9 bases fit TRDD3. The CDR3 loop spans 16 amino acids. V trimming: 6 bases; J trimming: 6 bases; junction bases outside the gene matches: 11. Germline CDR1 is TSWWSYY and CDR2 is QGS. Written as DNA, the CDR3 is TGTGCTCTTGGTTCCTGGGGGATCTCGATGGCAGCACAACTCTTCTTT. Protein sequence: CALGSWGISMAAQLFF.

The table lists this clone with a few counts. A read error may produce the germline difference seen at one junction end. The rearrangement links TRDV2 to TRDJ2; 10 positions match TRDD3. CDR1 and CDR2 (germline): GEAIGNYY, EKD. The CDR3 is made up of 15 amino acids. The CDR3: CARDTVGGYAAQLFF. CDR3 bases: TGTGCCCGTGACACCGTAGGGGGATACGCAGCACAACTCTTCTTT.

Only a few counts were recorded for this clone. This chain connects TRDV2 to TRDJ3; tentative D call: TRDD3 (5 bases). Per the germline V gene, CDR1 is GEAIGNYY and CDR2 is EKD. There are 20 residues in the CDR3. V was cut by 0 bases and J by 0 bases, with 17 bases left in between. The CDR3 DNA reads TGTGCCTGTGACACCTGGGGCCGCACTGTTAGCTCCTGGGACACCCGACAGATGTTTTTC. Its protein is CACDTWGRTVSSWDTRQMFF.

With respect to this clone: Other DNA sequences in the sample encode the same CDR3. The chain has TRDV2 and TRDJ1, with D unclear. Deletions cut 1 base from V and 4 bases from J, with 15 bases between. Germline V gene data show CDR1 as GEAIGNYY and CDR2 as EKD. The CDR3 has 15 residues. CDR3 sequence reads: CACDTVARPGDKLIF. CDR3 DNA: TGTGCCTGTGACACGGTAGCAAGACCGGGCGATAAACTCATCTTT.

The genes are TRDV2 and TRDJ3; 11 nucleotides align to TRDD3. CDR3 length: 19 amino acids. Germline V gene lookup returns CDR1 GEAIGNYY and CDR2 EKD. Trimming cost V 0 bases and J 2 bases; bases outside gene matches: 5. Written as DNA, the CDR3 is TGTGCCTGTGACACCGTACTGGGGGATAAAGCCTGGGACACCCGACAGATGTTTTTC. It yields the protein CACDTVLGDKAWDTRQMFF.

Concerning this clone itself: In the same sample, other DNA sequences code for this CDR3. CDR3 coding DNA: TGTGCCTGTGACACTTTACTGGGGGATAAACGCACCGATAAACTCATCTTT. It translates to CACDTLLGDKRTDKLIF. This rearrangement joins TRDV2 to TRDJ1; TRDD3 agrees at 11 bases. The CDR3 is made up of 17 amino acids. The ends lost 1 base at V and 1 base at J; junction bases unmatched: 7. The V gene's germline CDR1 is GEAIGNYY and CDR2 EKD.

This clone was found a few times. With only one base between it and a far larger clone, this is likely a read error. The chain recombines TRDV2 with TRDJ1, with TRDD3 matching over 7 bases. Trimming took 2 bases from V and 2 from J; bases not matched to a gene: 4. Germline loops: CDR1 GEAIGNYY, CDR2 EKD. The CDR3 sequence is 14 residues long. CDR3 nucleotide sequence: TGTGCCTGTGACATACCGGGGGATACCGATAAACTCATCTTT. Its protein product is CACDIPGDTDKLIF.

There are a few counts of this clone. One junction end disagrees with the germline gene, perhaps due to a read error. This chain links TRDV2 with TRDJ3, with 7 bases aligning to TRDD3. Germline V gene data show CDR1 as GEAIGNYY and CDR2 as EKD. The CDR3 is 21 residues long. The CDR3 protein is CACDPLTGDLRGSWDTRQMFF. The DNA of the CDR3 is TGTGCCTGTGACCCTCTTACTGGGGACCTACGGGGCTCCTGGGACACCCGACAGATGTTCTTC.

This clone was counted only a few times. This may arise from a read error, as a much more abundant clone is one base away. The sample has other DNA sequences that encode this CDR3 too. V and J are TRDV2 and TRDJ1; tentative D call: TRDD3 (5 bases). The germline V gene encodes CDR1 GEAIGNYY and CDR2 EKD. Deletions cut 1 base from V and 1 base from J, with 15 bases between. The CDR3 sequence is 16 residues long. This CDR3 reads CACDTLGGDPTDKLIF. CDR3 sequence (DNA): TGTGCCTGTGACACACTTGGTGGGGACCCCACCGATAAACTCATCTTT.

This clone was counted between two and nine times. The chain employs TRDV2 and TRDJ3; 9 bases align to TRDD3. With V trimmed by 5 bases and J by 0 bases, 7 bases remained unmatched. Germline CDR1 reads GEAIGNYY; CDR2 reads EKD. The CDR3 totals 18 residues. CDR3 DNA: TGTGCCTGTGTCACTGGGGGACCTAGCTCCTGGGACACCCGACAGATGTTTTTC. It translates to CACVTGGPSSWDTRQMFF.

Only a few counts were recorded for this clone. The chain couples TRDV2 to TRDJ1, with 9 bases identical to TRDD3. Germline V gene lookup returns CDR1 GEAIGNYY and CDR2 EKD. The CDR3 runs to 18 residues. Germline trimming cut 0 bases from V and 1 base from J; bases unmatched to any gene: 11. The CDR3 sequence: CACDTVLGDPVSTDKLIF. The CDR3 DNA reads TGTGCCTGTGACACCGTACTGGGGGACCCGGTAAGCACCGATAAACTCATCTTT.

This clone was seen more than once but under ten times. The same CDR3 is also encoded by other DNA sequences in this sample. The rearrangement joins TRDV2 to TRDJ3, with D perhaps matching TRDD3 (6 bases). The CDR3 runs to 25 residues. The germline CDR1 and CDR2 sequences are GEAIGNYY and EKD. V was trimmed by 0 bases and J by 1 base, leaving 33 bases between them. The CDR3 sequence is CACDTVGIPTIADSSKSWDTRQMFF. The CDR3 bases are TGTGCCTGTGACACCGTGGGGATCCCCACCATCGCAGACTCGTCTAAATCCTGGGACACCCGACAGATGTTTTTC.

By share, this clone ranks as medium-sized. CDR3 sequence (DNA): TGTGCCTGTGACACCGTGGGGGATACGAGGGCTTTGACAGCACAACTCTTCTTT. Its protein is CACDTVGDTRALTAQLFF. The chain couples TRDV2 to TRDJ2, with TRDD3 identical over 11 bases. Germline V gene data show CDR1 as GEAIGNYY and CDR2 as EKD. The CDR3 is made up of 18 amino acids. Germline trimming cut 0 bases from V and 0 bases from J; bases unmatched to any gene: 5.

In its sample, this clone was seen a few times. A clone one base away is much larger, so this may be a read error. Other DNA sequences in the same sample also yield this CDR3. V gene TRDV2 combines with J gene TRDJ1, with D perhaps matching TRDD3 (5 bases). This CDR3 has 13 residues. V lost 0 bases and J lost 2, with 6 bases in between. CDR1 is GEAIGNYY, CDR2 EKD, per germline. This chain's CDR3 is CACDTWGTDKLIF. As DNA, the CDR3 is TGTGCCTGTGACACCTGGGGAACCGATAAACTCATCTTT.

This clone has only a few counts. The germline gene is not matched at one end of the junction; a read error may be the cause. Other DNA sequences of this sample code for an identical CDR3. This rearrangement joins TRDV2 to TRDJ2; 12 bases line up with TRDD3. Germline V lookup: CDR1 GEAIGNYY, CDR2 EKD. The CDR3 runs 16 residues. The chain's CDR3 is CACDTLGDTLTAQLFF. In DNA form, the CDR3 reads TGTGCCTGTGACACACTGGGGGATACTTTGACGGCACAACTCTTCTTT.

A note on this clone: One base away lies a much larger clone, so this may be a sequencing read error. The chain has TRDV2 and TRDJ2, with 8 bases fitting TRDD3. In the absence of a J gene in TCRdb, the DNA was matched to germline to assign it here. The CDR3 loop spans 22 amino acids. From germline, CDR1 is GEAIGNYY and CDR2 EKD. Trimming cost V 4 bases and J 2 bases; bases outside gene matches: 26. The CDR3 DNA sequence: TGTGCCTGTGATCCCCTCGTTGTGGGGGATGACTCCCCTCAAGCGTTGACAGCACAACTCTTCTTT. It yields the protein CACDPLVVGDDSPQALTAQLFF.

This clone counts as medium-sized. The chain links TRDV2 to TRDJ2, with 9 bases that match TRDD3. From germline, CDR1 is GEAIGNYY and CDR2 EKD. V trimming: 1 base; J trimming: 8 bases; junction bases outside the gene matches: 16. The CDR3 is 18 residues long. Written as DNA, the CDR3 is TGTGCCTGTGACACAGTCGAACAGTCCGGGGGATACCAGGCACAACTCTTCTTT. It is translated as CACDTVEQSGGYQAQLFF.

With respect to this clone: Being one base from a much bigger clone, this may be a read error. This chain connects TRDV2 to TRDJ1; tentative D call: TRDD3 (5 bases). V was cut by 0 bases and J by 3 bases, with 19 bases left in between. The CDR3 covers 17 residues. The germline CDR1 and CDR2 sequences are GEAIGNYY and EKD. CDR3 coding DNA: TGTGCCTGTGACACCGTGGGGCCCCAATTGTACGCCGATAAACTCATCTTT. This codes for CACDTVGPQLYADKLIF.

This clone was observed a handful of times. A much larger clone sits a single nucleotide away, making a read error possible. The chain couples TRDV2 to TRDJ1; 8 nucleotides match TRDD3. The J gene, left out of TCRdb, was set here by checking the DNA against germline. The V and J ends lost 0 bases and 0 bases, in that order; junction bases with no gene match: 8. The germline gives CDR1 GEAIGNYY, CDR2 EKD. The CDR3 spans 17 residues. This CDR3 reads CACDTIGDTLYTDKLIF. CDR3 nucleotide sequence: TGTGCCTGTGACACCATAGGGGATACCCTGTACACCGATAAACTCATCTTT.

Of note for this clone: Since a much larger clone is just one base distant, this may be a read error. V is TRDV2 and J is TRDJ3, with TRDD3 matching over 13 bases. CDR3 size: 19 residues. From germline, CDR1 is GEAIGNYY and CDR2 EKD. The CDR3 here is CARDLTGGYGGRDTRQMFF. The CDR3 coding sequence is TGTGCCCGTGACCTTACTGGGGGATACGGTGGCCGGGACACCCGACAGATGTTTTTC.

Regarding this clone: The sample carries other DNA sequences with the same CDR3. J is TRDJ1 and V is TRDV2; 11 bases line up with TRDD3. The V segment lost 0 bases and the J segment 0 bases; nucleotides outside the gene matches: 8. The CDR3 runs 18 residues. CDR1 and CDR2 (germline): GEAIGNYY, EKD. In nucleotides, the CDR3 is TGTGCCTGTGACACCTTGCTGGGGGATACTCAGTACACCGATAAACTCATCTTT. Its translation: CACDTLLGDTQYTDKLIF.

This chain's CDR3 is CACDTYGLGDSRPWDTRQMFF. In DNA, the CDR3 is TGTGCCTGTGACACCTATGGACTGGGGGATAGTAGGCCCTGGGACACCCGACAGATGTTTTTC. This chain joins TRDV2 and TRDJ3; 11 bases line up with TRDD3. Looked up from germline, CDR1 is GEAIGNYY and CDR2 is EKD. V lost 0 bases to trimming and J lost 2 bases; unmatched junction nucleotides: 11. This CDR3 contains 21 residues.